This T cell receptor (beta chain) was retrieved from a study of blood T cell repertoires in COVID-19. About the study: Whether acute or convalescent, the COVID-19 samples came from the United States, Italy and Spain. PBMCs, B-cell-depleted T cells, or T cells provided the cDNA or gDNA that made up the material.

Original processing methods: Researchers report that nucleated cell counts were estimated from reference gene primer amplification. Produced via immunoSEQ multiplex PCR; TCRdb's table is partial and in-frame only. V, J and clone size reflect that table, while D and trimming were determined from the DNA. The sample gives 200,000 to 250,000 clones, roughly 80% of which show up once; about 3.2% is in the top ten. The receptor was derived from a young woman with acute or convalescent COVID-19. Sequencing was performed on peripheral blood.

The CDR3 is CASSWGQGYTEAFF. CDR3 DNA: TGCGCCAGCAGCTGGGGACAGGGATACACTGAAGCTTTCTTT. The V and J genes are TRBV5-1 and TRBJ1-1, with 9 nucleotides matching TRBD1. V shed 3 bases and J 3 bases; nucleotides not matched to a gene: 3. Germline CDR1 and CDR2: SGHRS and YFSETQ. The length of the CDR3 is 14 residues.